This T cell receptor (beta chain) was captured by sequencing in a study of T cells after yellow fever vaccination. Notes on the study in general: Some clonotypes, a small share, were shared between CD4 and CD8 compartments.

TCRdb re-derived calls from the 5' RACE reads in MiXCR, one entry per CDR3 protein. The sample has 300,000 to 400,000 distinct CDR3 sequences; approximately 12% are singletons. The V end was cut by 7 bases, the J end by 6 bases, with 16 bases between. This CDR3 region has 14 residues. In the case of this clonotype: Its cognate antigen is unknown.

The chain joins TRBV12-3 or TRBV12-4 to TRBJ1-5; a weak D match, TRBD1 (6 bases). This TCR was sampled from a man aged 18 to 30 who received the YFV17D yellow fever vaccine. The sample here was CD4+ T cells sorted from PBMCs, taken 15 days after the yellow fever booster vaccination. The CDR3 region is CASTTRGGGQPQHF. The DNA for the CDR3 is TGTGCCAGCACTACCAGAGGGGGGGGTCAGCCCCAGCATTTT.